Only one count was recorded for the clone carrying this TCR beta chain. These data are taken from a study of blood T cell repertoires in COVID-19. Study context: Specimens from acute and convalescent COVID-19 originated in the United States, Italy and Spain. PBMCs, B-cell-depleted T cells, or T cells provided the cDNA or gDNA that made up the material.

Germline assignment: CDR1 SGHRS and CDR2 YFSETQ. The CDR3 is 17 residues long. J lost 0 bases, V lost 4 bases, and 7 bases had no gene match. Per the study methods: The assay estimated nucleated cells by amplifying reference gene primers. This table comes from immunoSEQ multiplex PCR, and its TCRdb copy is limited to in-frame clones, with some not included. V, J and clone size were drawn from that table, and D and trimming were deduced from the DNA. The sample records tens of thousands of clones, less than 85% being singletons. Sequences were obtained from peripheral blood. V usage is TRBV5-1 and J usage is TRBJ2-2; 9 bases are a match to TRBD2. This receptor was identified in a woman older than 75 with acute or convalescent COVID-19. The CDR3 here is CASSPPLAGANTGELFF. CDR3 nucleotide sequence: TGCGCCAGCAGCCCCCCCTTAGCGGGAGCGAACACCGGGGAGCTGTTTTTT.